This is a list of T cell receptor beta chains from one sample in a study of neurological immune-mediated disorders. TCRdb called the 5' RACE reads again in MiXCR, with one record for every CDR3 protein. The sample carries some 53,000 distinct CDR3 sequences, 15% to 20% recorded once. Sequenced input: PBMCs. Every receptor here comes from a man aged 60 to 69 in good health. The CDR3 runs from the conserved cysteine through the conserved F or W. Fields, in order: clone size, D gene, J gene, V gene, CDR3 DNA, CDR3 protein. D genes are given only for firm matches. Clone size is stated in some rows and not others, as once, few, many or a class when expanded.

many NA TRBJ2-1 TRBV6-5 TGTGCCAGCAGTGAAAGCCCGGGGAGAACCAACAATGAGCAGTTCTTC CASSESPGRTNNEQFF
NA TRBD1 TRBJ1-1 TRBV20-1 TGCAGTGCTACTAACAGGGGACGCTCTGGAGCTTTCTTT CSATNRGRSGAFF
many NA TRBJ2-1 TRBV5-1 TGCGCCAGCAGCCCCGAGACTTCACTGGGGGCAGGGCAATGGTTCTTC CASSPETSLGAGQWFF
many TRBD1 TRBJ2-7 TRBV29-1 TGCAGCGCCAAGGGACAGGGCTACGAGCAGTACTTC CSAKGQGYEQYF
NA NA TRBJ2-5 TRBV11-2 TGTGTCAGCAGCCGCAGGGGAGGGGAGACCCAGTACTTC CVSSRRGGETQYF
many TRBD1 TRBJ2-3 TRBV6-1 TGTGCCAGCAGGGGACAGGGTTCGGTGTATACGCAGTATTTT CASRGQGSVYTQYF
many NA TRBJ2-7 TRBV11-2 TGTGCCAGCAGCCCTAATAGGGCCGAGCAGTACTTC CASSPNRAEQYF
NA TRBD2 TRBJ2-1 TRBV11-1 TGTGCCAGCAGCTTGGCTAGCGGGAATCCCTACAATGAGCAGTTCTTC CASSLASGNPYNEQFF
many NA TRBJ2-7 TRBV25-1 TGTGCCACCACCTCCGACACGACCTACGAGCAGTACTTC CATTSDTTYEQYF
many TRBD2 TRBJ2-1 TRBV29-1 TGCAGCGTTATAGGGAATCCTAGCGGGGGGAGCTTGAGCTCCTACAATGAGCAGTTCTTC CSVIGNPSGGSLSSYNEQFF
few NA TRBJ1-1 TRBV14 TGTGCCAGCAGCCAACTGGGCCGCAACACTGAAGCTTTCTTT CASSQLGRNTEAFF
many NA TRBJ1-5 TRBV12-3/TRBV12-4 TGTGCCAGCAGCCCCAATCATCAGCCCCAGCATTTT CASSPNHQPQHF
many TRBD2 TRBJ2-7 TRBV12-3/TRBV12-4 TGTGCCAGCACCCGGACTAGCGGATCCTACGAGCAGTACTTC CASTRTSGSYEQYF
many NA TRBJ2-3 TRBV28 TGTGCCAGCAGTTTTCGGGGTAATGGAGATACGCAGTATTTT CASSFRGNGDTQYF
many TRBD1 TRBJ2-7 TRBV20-1 TGCAGTGCTAGAGTTCCGGGGACAGGGGCCTACGAGCAGTACTTC CSARVPGTGAYEQYF
few NA TRBJ2-1 TRBV20-1 TGCAGTGCTAGACTCAGCCCTGCTTTTACCAATGAGCAGTTCTTC CSARLSPAFTNEQFF
few TRBD1 TRBJ2-1 TRBV20-1 TGCAGTGCTAGGGGGACAGGGGTCAATGAGCAGTTCTTC CSARGTGVNEQFF
few TRBD1 TRBJ2-2 TRBV5-1 TGCGCCAGCTCAAGACAGGGGAGAACCGGGGAGCTGTTTTTT CASSRQGRTGELFF
many TRBD2 TRBJ2-7 TRBV6-2/TRBV6-3 TGTGCCAGCAGCGAAACTAGCGGGAGTTGGAGCGAGCAGTACTTC CASSETSGSWSEQYF
NA NA TRBJ2-3 TRBV4-2 TGTGCCAGCAGCCCTGGCGGTCATGGGGAGGATACGCAGTATTTT CASSPGGHGEDTQYF
many NA TRBJ1-1 TRBV10-3 TGTGCCATCAGAGCTATGACTCAGAACACTGAAGCTTTCTTT CAIRAMTQNTEAFF
many NA TRBJ1-1 TRBV29-1 TGCAGCGTTGAAAAATCTACCGGGACCGATGAAGCTTTCTTT CSVEKSTGTDEAFF
many NA TRBJ1-1 TRBV9 TGTGCCAGCAGCCCCCGAAGGTCGGTGGGTGAAGCTTTCTTT CASSPRRSVGEAFF
once TRBD2 TRBJ2-3 TRBV5-1 TGCGCCAGCAGTCGGACTAGTCGAACCACAGATACGCAGTATTTT CASSRTSRTTDTQYF
many TRBD1 TRBJ2-2 TRBV5-5 TGTGCCAGCAGCTTGGTCCAGGGGGCCACCGGGGAGCTGTTTTTT CASSLVQGATGELFF
many NA TRBJ2-3 TRBV28 TGTGCCAGCGGGGTGACTAGCACAGATACGCAGTATTTT CASGVTSTDTQYF
once NA TRBJ1-3 TRBV4-1 TGCGCCAGCAGTCCGGACCCCTCGCAAGACACCATGTATTTT CASSPDPSQDTMYF
many NA TRBJ2-7 TRBV25-1 TGTGCCAGCAGTGAGGGGGGGACAGTTCAGTACGAGCAGTACTTC CASSEGGTVQYEQYF
NA NA TRBJ2-4 TRBV28 TGTGCCAGCACTTCAGGGAGGAACATTCAGTACTTC CASTSGRNIQYF
few TRBD2 TRBJ2-1 TRBV28 TGTGCCAGCAGTTTAGCGGGACTAAGTTACAATGAGCAGTTCTTC CASSLAGLSYNEQFF
medium-sized TRBD1 TRBJ2-5 TRBV20-1 TGCAGTGCTAGAGAGCCGGGCAGGGGGCAGGAGACCCAGTACTTC CSAREPGRGQETQYF
NA TRBD1 TRBJ2-7 TRBV10-1 TGCGCCAGCAACCCCGTTAACGGGACAGGGATCGACGAGCAGTACTTC CASNPVNGTGIDEQYF
NA TRBD2 TRBJ2-1 TRBV25-1 TGTGCCAGCAGAGCCGGGGGGAGCTCCTACAATGAGCAGTTCTTC CASRAGGSSYNEQFF
many NA TRBJ2-3 TRBV7-3 TGTGCCAGCAGCTTAGCGGCTACCAGCACAGATACGCAGTATTTT CASSLAATSTDTQYF
many NA TRBJ2-3 TRBV29-1 TGCAGCGTAGAGGACACAGATACGCAGTATTTT CSVEDTDTQYF
many TRBD2 TRBJ2-1 TRBV7-3 TGTGCCAGCAGCATCTCGGGACTAGCGGGAGTACATGAGCAGTTCTTC CASSISGLAGVHEQFF
many TRBD2 TRBJ2-3 TRBV20-1 TGCAGTGTAGCGGGTGGGTCTAATAGGGATACGCAGTATTTT CSVAGGSNRDTQYF
many NA TRBJ2-1 TRBV7-2 TGTGCCAGCAGCCCCCTCAGGTCGAGCAATGAGCAGTTCTTC CASSPLRSSNEQFF
many NA TRBJ2-7 TRBV5-1 TGCGCCAGCAGCTTGGAACTAGAGGTCAACGAGCAGTACTTC CASSLELEVNEQYF
many TRBD2 TRBJ2-7 TRBV29-1 TGCAGCGTTGACGGGACTAGCAGCGAGCAGTACTTC CSVDGTSSEQYF
many TRBD2 TRBJ2-7 TRBV10-3 TGTGCCATACGTCCGGGACTAGAAGCCTACGAGCAGTACTTC CAIRPGLEAYEQYF
few TRBD1 TRBJ2-3 TRBV6-5 TGTGCCAGCAGTTTGGGCACCGGGACAGAGCAGTATTTT CASSLGTGTEQYF
many TRBD1 TRBJ2-1 TRBV20-1 TGCAGTGCATACGACAGGGGAATCTACAATGAGCAGTTCTTC CSAYDRGIYNEQFF
NA NA TRBJ2-2 TRBV20-1 TGCAGTGCCCCCCGGACAGCCACCGGGGAGCTGTTTTTT CSAPRTATGELFF
many TRBD1 TRBJ1-1 TRBV6-2/TRBV6-3 TGTGCCAGCAGTTATGCAGGGGGCGAAACTGAAGCTTTCTTT CASSYAGGETEAFF
many TRBD2 TRBJ2-3 TRBV5-6 TGTGCCAGCAGCGCAAGCGGGAGGGCCAGGGTAGATACGCAGTATTTT CASSASGRARVDTQYF
many NA TRBJ2-3 TRBV7-3 TGTGCCAGCAGCCCCGGTGGTAGCAGCCATACGCAGTATTTT CASSPGGSSHTQYF
many TRBD2 TRBJ2-1 TRBV2 TGTGCCAGCAGTGATGATAGCGGGCTCGGGTACAATGAGCAGTTCTTC CASSDDSGLGYNEQFF
many TRBD1 TRBJ2-2 TRBV15 TGTGCCACCAGCAGAGGTACCGGGACAGGGAACACCGGGGAGCTGTTTTTT CATSRGTGTGNTGELFF
many TRBD2 TRBJ2-2 TRBV7-6 TGTGCCAGCAGCCCGAGGGCACTAGCGGGAGCTCGACTGTTTTTT CASSPRALAGARLFF
many NA TRBJ2-2 TRBV11-2 TGTGCCAGCAGCTTAACGTACAGGGCCGGGGAGCTGTTTTTT CASSLTYRAGELFF
NA NA TRBJ1-1 TRBV10-3 TGTGCCATCAGTGTGCAACAAAACACTGAAGCTTTCTTT CAISVQQNTEAFF
NA NA TRBJ2-5 TRBV20-1 TGCAGTGCTAGAGGACCGGCGGCCCCCTCCAGGGTGACCCAGTACTTC CSARGPAAPSRVTQYF
many TRBD1 TRBJ2-1 TRBV6-5 TGTGCCAGCAGTCTCAGATTCACAGGGGGCGCGGAGCAGTTCTTC CASSLRFTGGAEQFF
many NA TRBJ2-1 TRBV28 TGTGCCAGCAGCCTGGCGGGGACTGTCTACAATGAGCAGTTCTTC CASSLAGTVYNEQFF